What follows are 21 T cell receptor beta chains derived from one specimen sequenced in a study of read filtering for tumor transcriptome and immune sequencing. This library used about 400 ng RNA and molecular barcoded adaptors spanning alpha/delta and beta/gamma chains. TCRdb redid the calling of the reads with MiXCR, one entry per CDR3 protein. The data show about 35,000 distinct CDR3 sequences, with 13% to 15% seen just once and around 6.5% held by the top ten. Specimen: a population of CD138-negative cells sorted from bone marrow. The receptors originated from a donor at least 40 years old with multiple myeloma.

This clonotype appeared many times. The chain carries TRBV2 and TRBJ2-7; D remains unclear. The germline V gene has CDR1 SNHLY and CDR2 FYNNEI. This CDR3 has 14 residues. Trimming took 10 bases from V and 2 from J, leaving 18 bases between them. CDR3 DNA: TGTGCCATCCGTGTCCCGTCCGGTACCTACGAGCAGTACTTC. Its translation is CAIRVPSGTYEQYF. Drawing the rest from reference TRBV2 and TRBJ2-7, the complete variable domain is EPEVTQTPSHQVTQMGQEVILRCVPISNHLYFYWYRQILGQKVEFLVSFYNNEISEKSEIFDDQFSVERPDGSNFTLKIRSTKLEDSAMYFCAIRVPSGTYEQYFGPGTRLTVT.

This clonotype was counted at least ten times. The chain employs TRBV20-1 and TRBJ1-4; D ambiguous. From germline, CDR1 is DFQATT and CDR2 SNEGSKA (reference sequence). This CDR3 has 11 residues. With 5 bases removed from V and 3 bases from J, the gap between germline ends came to 4 bases. The CDR3 DNA reads as TGCAGTGCTTCGGCTAATGAAAAACTGTTTTTT. It specifies CSASANEKLFF.

This clonotype has ten or more counts. The gene calls are TRBV2 and TRBJ1-2, with D possibly being TRBD1 (6 bases). The V gene lost 1 base and the J gene lost 5 bases, with 8 bases spanning the gap. The CDR3 covers 13 residues. The germline CDR1 and CDR2 sequences are SNHLY and FYNNEI. CDR3: CASSEEQGYGYTF. The DNA of the CDR3 is TGTGCCAGCAGTGAAGAACAGGGTTATGGCTACACCTTC.

This clonotype occurred many times. This chain uses TRBV11-2 with TRBJ2-2; 8 bases are a match to TRBD2. The CDR3 length is 17 residues. Germline V lookup: CDR1 SGHAT, CDR2 FQNNGV. The trim removed 5 bases at V and 3 bases at J, leaving 11 bases unmatched. The CDR3 DNA reads as TGTGCCAGCAGCCGTGTCGGGGTAGCGGGACACACCGGGGAGCTGTTTTTT. Translating gives CASSRVGVAGHTGELFF.

Ten or more counts support this clonotype. The V and J genes are TRBV29-1 and TRBJ2-3; D is possibly TRBD2 (5 bases). The germline gives CDR1 SQVTM, CDR2 ANQGSEA. The CDR3 loop spans 13 amino acids. Between the trimmed V and J ends, which lost 6 bases and 0 bases, there was a span of 10 bases. The CDR3, as DNA: TGCAGCGTCCGGGGAGCTAGCACAGATACGCAGTATTTT. It is translated as CSVRGASTDTQYF.

This clonotype rates as medium-sized (0.01 to 0.1%). The chain joins TRBV20-1 to TRBJ2-1; D is undetermined. Trimming took 3 bases from V and 0 from J, leaving 9 bases between them. Germline V gene lookup returns CDR1 DFQATT and CDR2 SNEGSKA (reference sequence). CDR3 size: 14 residues. CDR3 region: CSARTLSSYNEQFF. For the CDR3, the DNA is TGCAGTGCTAGGACCCTGAGCTCCTACAATGAGCAGTTCTTC.

This clonotype was seen repeatedly, ten times or more. The J gene is TRBJ2-3, the V gene TRBV4-2; TRBD1 agrees at 7 bases. This CDR3 contains 15 residues. J gave up 5 bases and V 0 bases, and 5 bases lay outside the gene matches. Germline V gene sequence: CDR1 LGHNA, CDR2 YNFKEQ. The CDR3 DNA follows: TGTGCCAGCAGCCAAGAGAATCGACAGGGAGATACGCAGTATTTT. This translates into CASSQENRQGDTQYF.

This clonotype was seen many times. A much larger clone lies a single base off, so this may be a read error. This chain connects TRBV9 to TRBJ2-5; D is perhaps TRBD2 (7 bases). Germline CDR1 and CDR2: SGDLS and YYNGEE. The CDR3 has 15 amino acids. CDR3 residues: CASSPPAGAQKTQYF. DNA for the CDR3: TGTGCCAGCAGCCCGCCGGCGGGGGCCCAAAAGACCCAGTACTTC.

Comment on this clonotype: Possible read error: a much larger clone is one base away. Here the CDR3 DNA reads TGTGCCAGCAGCGCCTGGACTAGCGGGGATCAAGGGACCCAGTACTTC. Its protein product is CASSAWTSGDQGTQYF. The chain has TRBV11-3 and TRBJ2-5; TRBD2 aligns across 12 bases. CDR1 is SGHNT and CDR2 is YENEEA in the germline V gene. The CDR3 has 16 residues.

In its sample, this clonotype was seen many times. V usage is TRBV18 and J usage is TRBJ1-1; D gene ambiguous. The CDR3 has 13 residues. The V gene lost 3 bases and the J gene lost 0 bases, with 5 bases spanning the gap. Germline V gene data show CDR1 as KGHSH and CDR2 as LQKENI. The CDR3 bases are TGTGCCAGCTCACCTCTCATGAACACTGAAGCTTTCTTT. The encoded protein is CASSPLMNTEAFF.

In its sample, this clonotype is medium-sized (0.01 to 0.1%). V and J are TRBV6-1 and TRBJ2-1, with 11 bases identical to TRBD2. CDR3 length: 15 residues. The V gene's germline CDR1 is MNHNS and CDR2 SASEGT. Germline trimming cut 4 bases from V and 6 bases from J; bases unmatched to any gene: 5. DNA for the CDR3: TGTGCCAGCAGTGTGATGCTAGCGGGAGGCAATGAGCAGTTCTTC. Its protein is CASSVMLAGGNEQFF.

This clonotype was seen many times. The gene calls are TRBV4-1 and TRBJ1-1; D not certain. V lost 4 bases to trimming and J lost 1 base, with 10 bases between them. Germline lookup yields CDR1 MGHRA and CDR2 YSYEKL. The CDR3 runs 14 residues. In DNA form, the CDR3 reads TGCGCCAGCAGCCCCTACCGGACGAACACTGAAGCTTTCTTT. The encoded protein is CASSPYRTNTEAFF.

Turning to this clonotype: This may be a read error: a much more frequent sequence differs by one nucleotide. The gene calls are TRBV29-1 and TRBJ2-1; 10 bases align to TRBD2. CDR1 is SQVTM and CDR2 is ANQGSEA in the germline V gene. V shed 4 bases and J 11 bases; nucleotides not matched to a gene: 14. The CDR3 spans 15 residues. CDR3 residues: CSVVSASGSLGKQFF. Here the CDR3 DNA reads TGCAGCGTTGTTAGCGCTAGCGGGAGCCTAGGTAAGCAGTTCTTC.

This clonotype has a count of ten or more. V gene TRBV11-2 combines with J gene TRBJ2-1, with D possibly TRBD2 on 6 matching bases. Trimming left V 3 bases short and J 2 bases short, with 14 bases between. CDR1 is SGHAT and CDR2 is FQNNGV in the germline V gene. This CDR3 has 16 residues. The CDR3 region is CASSFSGTGTYNEQFF. The CDR3 region has the DNA TGTGCCAGCAGCTTCTCCGGGACTGGGACCTACAATGAGCAGTTCTTC.

At least ten counts were recorded for this clonotype. The chain couples TRBV5-6 to TRBJ2-5; D is unresolved. CDR3 length: 16 residues. The V end was cut by 2 bases, the J end by 8 bases, with 22 bases between. Germline-derived CDR1 and CDR2 are SGHDT and YYEEEE. As DNA, the CDR3 is TGTGCCAGCAGCTTTCTCAGTCTAGGGCACAAGGGAACCCAGTACTTC. This translates into CASSFLSLGHKGTQYF.

This clonotype came up a few times. The chain joins TRBV7-2 to TRBJ2-7; no definite D call. Germline V gene data show CDR1 as SGHTA and CDR2 as FQGNSA. This CDR3 is 14 amino acids long. V dropped 6 bases and J dropped 2 bases, with 14 bases sitting between them. The CDR3 coding sequence is TGTGCCAGCAGTCCTAGGGATGGGGCCTACGAGCAGTACTTC. The encoded protein is CASSPRDGAYEQYF.

This clonotype has just a few counts. A single base separates this from a much larger clone, so it may be a read error. Likely a read error: the CDR3 ends without its conserved phenylalanine or tryptophan. The V gene is TRBV6-5, the J gene TRBJ2-1; D is ambiguous. Between the trimmed V and J ends, which lost 0 bases and 7 bases, there was a span of 13 bases. This CDR3 contains 15 residues. The germline CDR1 and CDR2 sequences are MNHEY and SVGAGI. In DNA form, the CDR3 reads TGTGCCAGCAGTTACTCGACTCCCGGACGGAATGAGCAGTTCTCC. Residues: CASSYSTPGRNEQFS.

This clonotype showed up many times. The CDR3 sequence: CASSFTGEETQYF. DNA of the CDR3: TGCGCCAGCAGCTTTACAGGGGAGGAGACCCAGTACTTC. The V call is TRBV5-1, the J call TRBJ2-5, with 7 bases that match TRBD1. Germline CDR1 reads SGHRS; CDR2 reads YFSETQ. The CDR3 covers 13 residues. The V gene end was trimmed by 2 bases and the J gene end by 5 bases; junction bases not matched to a gene: 3.

This clonotype was observed many times. The chain carries TRBV28 and TRBJ1-2; 8 positions agree with TRBD1. The CDR3 is 14 residues long. Germline V gene data show CDR1 as MDHEN and CDR2 as SYDVKM. Germline trimming cut 7 bases from V and 7 bases from J; bases unmatched to any gene: 11. The CDR3 coding sequence is TGTGCCAGCAATCCGACGGACAGGGCTACTGGCTACACCTTC. Translation gives CASNPTDRATGYTF.

This clonotype was recorded many times. The chain employs TRBV7-8 and TRBJ2-7, with 7 nucleotides matching TRBD2. The CDR3 covers 14 residues. CDR1 is SGHVS and CDR2 is FQNEAQ in the germline V gene. V lost 4 bases, J lost 6 bases, and 9 bases stayed unmatched. CDR3: CASSYRRLAFEQYF. DNA of the CDR3: TGTGCCAGCAGCTACCGGCGACTAGCTTTCGAGCAGTACTTC.

This clonotype was counted many times. V is TRBV20-1 and J is TRBJ2-1; weak D call: TRBD2 (5 bases). The CDR3 is 15 amino acids. Germline V lookup: CDR1 DFQATT, CDR2 SNEGSKA (reference sequence). Between the trimmed V and J ends, which lost 0 bases and 1 base, there was a span of 10 bases. The CDR3 spells CSARDRLASYNEQFF. The CDR3 region has the DNA TGCAGTGCTAGAGATCGTCTAGCATCCTACAATGAGCAGTTCTTC.